Following are 16 T cell receptor beta chains from one sample sequenced in a study of tumor-infiltrating lymphocytes in primary liver carcinoma (dated by TCRdb to the late 2010s). The data were produced on an Illumina HiSeq 2500. A constant-region primer and ProtoScript II reverse transcriptase were used to reverse-transcribe TCRbeta-specific cDNA from approximately 500 ng total RNA. Three nested multiplex PCR rounds, following a slightly modified ARM-PCR procedure, were used to build the TCRbeta libraries. The first two PCR rounds used multiplex TRBV1-TRBV30 forward primers with a Cbeta reverse primer, each for roughly 11 cycles. The raw public data were reprocessed by TCRdb itself: fastp quality trimming at Q25, MiXCR clonotype calling, in-frame beta chains only. When rows share a CDR3 protein, they turn into one entry using the most common DNA and genes. Recorded for this sample are 100,000 or so distinct CDR3 sequences; roughly 85% of them occurred a single time. The ten biggest clones cover around 21% of the sample.

Total RNA and DNA were co-extracted without cell sorting from approximately 20-30 mg of bulk tissue using the AllPrep DNA/RNA mini kit. Input material: liver tumor tissue from sampling region 3. This sample's cell subset or site label indicates: tumor region T3, left-lateral pole. The source is a man between 35 and 55 years old with primary liver carcinoma and hepatitis B virus infection.

Points on this clonotype: One end of the junction does not line up with germline, which may come from a read error. The chain couples TRBV29-1 to TRBJ2-7, with D possibly matching TRBD1 (6 bases). The CDR3 has 16 residues. CDR1 and CDR2 from the germline V gene are SQVTM and ANQGSEA. CDR3 in amino acids: CSVEGSAQGSLFGQYF. DNA of the CDR3: TGCAGCGTTGAAGGAAGTGCACAGGGTTCTCTCTTCGGGCAGTACTTT.

Details on this clonotype: The CDR3 ends on some other residue instead of the conserved phenylalanine or tryptophan, so this is likely a read error. Because the CDR3's place on the DNA is in doubt, the DNA is left out and the CDR3 is given as listed by TCRdb. The chain has TRBV29-1 and TRBJ2-5; the table's D gene call, TRBD1, was not cross checked with the DNA. Germline V gene sequence: CDR1 SQVTM, CDR2 ANQGSEA. The CDR3 sequence runs 11 residues, both termini included. The CDR3 sequence is CSVGPIETQCY.

For this clonotype: A junction end diverges from the germline sequence, so it may reflect a read error. The CDR3 coding sequence is TGCGCCGGCAGCCCGCCGGGGACCTCACATAAAAAACTGTTTTTT. Amino acid sequence: CAGSPPGTSHKKLFF. The chain is built from TRBV4-1 and TRBJ1-4; possible D gene TRBD1, 5 bases. Germline CDR1 is MGHRA and CDR2 is YSYEKL. This CDR3 contains 15 residues.

In the case of this clonotype: The germline gene is not matched at one end of the junction; a read error may be the cause. J is TRBJ1-1 and V is TRBV10-1, with no clear D. The germline gives CDR1 WNHNN, CDR2 SYGVQD (reference sequence). The CDR3 loop spans 12 amino acids. The DNA of the CDR3 is TGCGCCATCAGTGGGATGAACACTGAAGCTTTCTTT. It translates to CAISGMNTEAFF.

The V gene is TRBV7-6, the J gene TRBJ2-7; TRBD2 agrees at 12 bases. CDR3 length equals 15 residues. Losses at the gene ends were 4 bases for V and 3 bases for J; bases not matched to a gene: 4. Germline lookup yields CDR1 SGHVS and CDR2 FNYEAQ. In nucleotides, the CDR3 is TGTGCCAGCAGCTCCCTGACTAGCGGGAGCTACGAGCAGTACTTC. Amino acid sequence: CASSSLTSGSYEQYF. Combining the CDR3 with reference TRBV7-6 and TRBJ2-7 gives the whole variable domain GAGVSQSPRYKVTKRGQDVALRCDPISGHVSLYWYRQALGQGPEFLTYFNYEAQQDKSGLPNDRFSAERPEGSISTLTIQRTEQRDSAMYRCASSSLTSGSYEQYFGPGTRLTVT.

In regard to this clonotype: The conserved closing phenylalanine or tryptophan is absent in this CDR3, likely reflecting a read error. The CDR3 sequence is CACSKTLQVNTGELFS. CDR3 nucleotides: TGTGCCTGCAGTAAAACACTACAGGTGAACACCGGGGAGCTGTTTTCT. V gene TRBV6-1 combines with J gene TRBJ2-2, with D tentatively TRBD1 (5 bases). This CDR3 is 16 amino acids long. Germline-derived CDR1 and CDR2 are MNHNS and SASEGT.

About this clonotype itself: At one end the junction does not follow the germline gene, possibly because of a read error. V and J are TRBV5-6 and TRBJ2-7; 7 bases agree with TRBD1. The CDR3 runs to 16 residues. Germline V gene lookup returns CDR1 SGHDT and CDR2 YYEEEE. The DNA for the CDR3 is TGTACCAGCAGCCGAGGTAGACAGGGTATCTCCTACGAGCAGTACTTC. Residues: CTSSRGRQGISYEQYF. Filled out from reference TRBV5-6 and TRBJ2-7, the complete variable domain reads DAGVTQSPTHLIKTRGQQVTLRCSPKSGHDTVSWYQQALGQGPQFIFQYYEEEERQRGNFPDRFSGHQFPNYSSELNVNALLLGDSALYLCTSSRGRQGISYEQYFGPGTRLTVT.

Regarding this clonotype: This is likely a read error, given that the CDR3 carries no conserved phenylalanine or tryptophan at its end. The V call is TRBV6-2 or TRBV6-3, the J call TRBJ2-1; 7 bases are shared with TRBD2. Trimming cost V 6 bases and J 4 bases; bases outside gene matches: 9. The CDR3 runs 15 residues. The germline V gene encodes CDR1 MNHEY and CDR2 SVGEGT. The CDR3, as DNA: TGTGCCAGCAGAACCGGGACTATCGGTTACAATGAGCAGTTCCTC. It codes for CASRTGTIGYNEQFL.

To note about this clonotype: One end of the junction fails to match germline, which may point to a read error. V gene TRBV4-1 combines with J gene TRBJ2-2, with D perhaps given as TRBD1 or TRBD2 (5 bases each). Per germline, CDR1 MGHRA and CDR2 YSYEKL. The CDR3 has 14 amino acids. The CDR3 protein is CTNSKQGDTGELFF. CDR3 DNA sequence: TGCACCAACAGCAAGCAGGGAGACACCGGGGAACTGTTTTTT.

Details on this clonotype: A junction end diverges from the germline sequence, so it may reflect a read error. The chain joins TRBV11-1 to TRBJ2-3; D is ambiguous. CDR3 size: 15 residues. Germline CDR1 SGHAT, CDR2 FQDESV (reference sequence). The DNA of the CDR3 is TGTGCCAGCAGTTTGCCGAGTGAGATCACAGATACGCAATATTTT. This codes for CASSLPSEITDTQYF. The full variable domain, in which reference TRBV11-1 and TRBJ2-3 provide the parts outside the CDR3, is EAEVAQSPRYKITEKSQAVAFWCDPISGHATLYWYRQILGQGPELLVQFQDESVVDDSQLPKDRFSAERLKGVDSTLKIQPAELGDSAMYLCASSLPSEITDTQYFGPGTRLTVL.

Regarding this clonotype: No conserved phenylalanine or tryptophan is present at the end of the CDR3, so a read error is the likely explanation. The DNA is omitted, as the CDR3 cannot be located on it reliably, and the CDR3 follows TCRdb's listing. This chain links TRBV6-5 with TRBJ2-7; the table's D gene call, TRBD2, was not cross checked with the DNA. Germline assignment: CDR1 MNHEY and CDR2 SVGAGI. The CDR3 has 18 residues if both end residues are counted. This CDR3 is CASSYKGPATSIPYERYL.

As to this clonotype: A read error may account for a junction end that differs from germline. The chain uses TRBV4-3 and TRBJ2-5; possibly TRBD2 for D (5 bases). The CDR3 consists of 17 residues. Germline loops: CDR1 LGHNA, CDR2 YSLEER. CDR3 residues: CASSQAASGRTGETHYF. CDR3 DNA sequence: TGTGCCAGCAGCCAAGCGGCTAGTGGTAGGACTGGTGAGACCCACTACTTC.

The chain is built from TRBV4-1 and TRBJ2-2; D is perhaps TRBD1 or TRBD2 (5 bases each). Germline CDR1 is MGHRA and CDR2 is YSYEKL. Deletions cut 2 bases from V and 3 bases from J, with 19 bases between. The CDR3 consists of 18 residues. The CDR3 DNA sequence: TGCGCCAGCAGCCAACCTGCCCGAGGGGACGGGGACACCGGGGAGCTGTTTTTT. Residues: CASSQPARGDGDTGELFF.

This clonotype was counted a few times. The final CDR3 position lacks the conserved phenylalanine or tryptophan, pointing to a likely read error. This sequence joins TRBV12-3 or TRBV12-4 and TRBJ2-2; 7 nucleotides align to TRBD2. V gave up 8 bases and J gave up 4 bases; unmatched junction bases: 7. The CDR3 has 14 amino acids. CDR3 coding DNA: TGTGCCAGCCGTGGTTGCGGGAGCACCGGGGAGCTGTTTTCT. This codes for CASRGCGSTGELFS.

As for this clonotype: At one boundary the junction diverges from the germline segment, which might be a read error. V is TRBV6-5 and J is TRBJ2-2; TRBD2 is a possible D gene (6 bases). Germline V lookup: CDR1 MNHEY, CDR2 SVGAGI. This CDR3 has 14 residues. For the CDR3, the DNA is TGTGCCAGTAGTTACCGGGAGCCTCCCGTGGAGCTGTTTTTT. Protein product: CASSYREPPVELFF.

On this clonotype: As the CDR3 is not closed by the conserved phenylalanine or tryptophan, this likely results from a read error. The DNA is omitted, as the CDR3 cannot be located on it reliably, and the CDR3 follows TCRdb's listing. The chain uses TRBV29-1 and TRBJ1-1; TRBD1 is taken as the D call from the table, unchecked against the DNA. The germline gives CDR1 SQVTM, CDR2 ANQGSEA. The CDR3 has 13 residues if both end residues are counted. The CDR3 here is CSAGYGLNTEVFI.